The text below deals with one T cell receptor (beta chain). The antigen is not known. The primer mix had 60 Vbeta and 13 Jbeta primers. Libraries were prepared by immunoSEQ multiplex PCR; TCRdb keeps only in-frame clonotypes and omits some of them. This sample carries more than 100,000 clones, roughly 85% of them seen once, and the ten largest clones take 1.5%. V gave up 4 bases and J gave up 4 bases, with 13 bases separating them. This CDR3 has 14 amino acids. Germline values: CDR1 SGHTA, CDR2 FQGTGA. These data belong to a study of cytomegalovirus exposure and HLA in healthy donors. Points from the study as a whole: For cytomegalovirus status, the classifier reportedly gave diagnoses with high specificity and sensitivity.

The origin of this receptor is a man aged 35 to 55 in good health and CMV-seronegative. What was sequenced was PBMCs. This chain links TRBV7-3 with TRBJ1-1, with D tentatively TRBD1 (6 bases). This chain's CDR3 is CASSSGGRSTEAFF. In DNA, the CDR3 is TGTGCCAGCAGCTCGGGGGGGCGGAGCACTGAAGCTTTCTTT.